This TCR beta chain was captured by sequencing in a study of identical twins (dated by TCRdb to the mid-2010s). About the investigation overall: To test whether fetal clonotypes persist, this study deep-sequenced TCR alpha and beta repertoires from monozygotic twins, from unrelated adults of various ages, and from cord blood. To rule out contamination, replicate twin experiments were performed at different times with different library preparation protocols.

Every donor was a healthy Caucasian. Three pairs of female monozygotic twins, all aged about 18 to 30 years, made up the twin cohort. Positive isolation kits from Invitrogen were used to isolate the CD4+ and CD8+ T cell populations. Study-wide conclusions, independent of this receptor: Fewer insertions were carried by abundant cord blood beta clonotypes; a weaker similar trend was observed in young adult naive repertoires, while no such trend was observed in memory repertoires. Zero-insertion analyses could be partly confounded by invariant T cells such as MAIT and iNKT, though diverse VJ usage argued against such confounding for most clonotypes. Out-of-frame TCR alpha sharing in monozygotic twins was systematically underestimated by recombination models, whereas sharing between unrelated individuals was in agreement with the recombination models. Excess twin sharing in beta out-of-frame sequences was weaker because fewer shared sequences lowered the signal-to-noise ratio. Out-of-frame TCR alpha sequences shared between twins showed an excess of low generation-probability sequences compared with coincidental sharing between unrelated individuals. Conclusions relied on cross-sectional statistical analysis, since the same donors could not be followed over many years.

The library was produced with 5' RACE. This sample was sequenced with an Illumina HiSeq 2000. A universal primer binding site was added through template switching, and the final cDNA carried a unique molecular identifier so that TCR cDNA molecules could be counted accurately. Specific primers in the conserved constant-segment region were used to synthesize first-strand cDNA for the TCR alpha and beta chains. To control for contamination, every cDNA library was double barcoded, receiving both a SMART-Mk sample barcode and Illumina barcodes. Two successive PCR steps introduced TruSeq adapter sequences along with Illumina sample barcodes. The TCR alpha and beta cDNA libraries were sequenced on the Illumina HiSeq platform using custom primers. In the authors' own workflow: MiGEC was used to process raw reads and extract unique molecular identifiers, and MiXCR was used to find CDR3 positions. Recombination models were inferred per individual with the repgenHMM and IGoR tools using an EM algorithm. The tcR package in R was used for shared clonotype analysis, with sharing normalized by the product of cloneset sizes. To study raw recombination without the effects of thymic and clonal selection, out-of-frame nonproductive sequences were analyzed. Using fastp at Q25 and MiXCR, TCRdb reprocessed the public reads and kept productive beta chains. Rows with a matching CDR3 protein are joined into one entry that keeps the most common DNA and genes. For this entry, the V and J calls and clone size follow TCRdb and not the study's own pipeline. Counted in this sample were under 350,000 distinct CDR3 sequences; roughly 8.6% of them appeared once. The ten top clones hold roughly 7% of the sample.

At the junction V is shortened by 3 bases and J by 2 bases; bases outside the gene matches: 12. Taken from the germline V gene, the CDR1 and CDR2 loops are LGHNA and YSLEER. Taken from cysteine to phenylalanine, the CDR3 has 17 residues. Here the CDR3 DNA is all that survives: 51 bases in frame from base 1. As concerns this clonotype: This clone's antigen is unknown. Within one base of it there is no much larger clone, and no base qualities were kept.

The data were also submitted as part of a second study, on yellow fever vaccine responses in identical twins. The other study reports the following: The T cell response to vaccination in identical twins was reported by the authors to appear partly convergent and partly personalized. In identical twins, the study followed T cell clones that responded to the vaccine with precision.

The clonotype was recovered from a woman between 18 and 29 years old in good health. Recombination joined TRBV4-3 with TRBJ2-7; 8 bases in the middle match TRBD1. The sequencing sample was made of CD8+ T cells sorted from blood. CDR3 protein: CASSQRWGQATPYEQYF. The DNA sequence reads TGCGCCAGCAGCCAGCGATGGGGACAGGCTACCCCCTACGAGCAGTACTTC.